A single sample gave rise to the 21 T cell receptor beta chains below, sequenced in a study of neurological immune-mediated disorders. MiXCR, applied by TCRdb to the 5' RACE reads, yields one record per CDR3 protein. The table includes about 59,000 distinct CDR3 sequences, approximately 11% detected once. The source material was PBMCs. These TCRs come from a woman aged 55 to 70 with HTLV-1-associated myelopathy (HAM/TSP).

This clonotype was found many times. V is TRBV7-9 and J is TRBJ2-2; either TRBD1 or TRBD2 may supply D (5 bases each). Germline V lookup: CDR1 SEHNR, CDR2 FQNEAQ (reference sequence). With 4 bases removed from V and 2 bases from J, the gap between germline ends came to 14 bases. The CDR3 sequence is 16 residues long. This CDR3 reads CASSSPGRANTGELFF. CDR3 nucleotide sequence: TGTGCCAGCAGCTCTCCGGGACGGGCTAACACCGGGGAGCTGTTTTTT.

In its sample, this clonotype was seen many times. CDR3 nucleotide sequence: TGTGCCAGGGACAGGGAGTCTTACGAGCAGTACTTC. Residues: CARDRESYEQYF. V is TRBV21-1 and J is TRBJ2-7; TRBD1 was called by the table and not checked on the DNA. TRBV21-1 is a recognized pseudogene. This CDR3 spans 12 amino acids.

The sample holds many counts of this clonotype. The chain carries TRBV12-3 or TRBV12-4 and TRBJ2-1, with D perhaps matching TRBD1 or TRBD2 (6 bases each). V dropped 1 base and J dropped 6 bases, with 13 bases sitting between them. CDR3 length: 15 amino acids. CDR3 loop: CASSLGTGASNEQFF. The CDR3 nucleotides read TGTGCCAGCAGTTTAGGGACGGGGGCGAGCAATGAGCAGTTCTTC.

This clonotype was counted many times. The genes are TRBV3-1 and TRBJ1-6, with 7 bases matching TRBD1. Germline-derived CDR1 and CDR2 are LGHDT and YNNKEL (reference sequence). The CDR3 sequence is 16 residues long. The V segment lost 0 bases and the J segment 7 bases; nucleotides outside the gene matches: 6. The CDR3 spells CASSQDRQGRNSPLHF. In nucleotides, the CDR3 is TGTGCCAGCAGCCAAGACCGACAGGGACGAAATTCACCCCTCCACTTT.

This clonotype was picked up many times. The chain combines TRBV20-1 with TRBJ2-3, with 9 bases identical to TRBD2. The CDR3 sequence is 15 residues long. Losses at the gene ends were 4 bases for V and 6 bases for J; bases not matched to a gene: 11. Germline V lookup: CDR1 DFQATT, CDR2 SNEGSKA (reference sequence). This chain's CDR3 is CSAKGLARVVDTQYF. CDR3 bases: TGCAGTGCTAAGGGACTAGCCAGAGTGGTCGATACGCAGTATTTT.

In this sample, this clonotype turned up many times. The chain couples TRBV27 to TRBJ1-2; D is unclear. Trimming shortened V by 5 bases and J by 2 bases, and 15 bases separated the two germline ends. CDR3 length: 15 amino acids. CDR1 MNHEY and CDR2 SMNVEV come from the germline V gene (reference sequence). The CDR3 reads CASSHLGYGNYGYTF. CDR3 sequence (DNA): TGTGCCAGCAGTCACCTGGGGTATGGCAACTATGGCTACACCTTC.

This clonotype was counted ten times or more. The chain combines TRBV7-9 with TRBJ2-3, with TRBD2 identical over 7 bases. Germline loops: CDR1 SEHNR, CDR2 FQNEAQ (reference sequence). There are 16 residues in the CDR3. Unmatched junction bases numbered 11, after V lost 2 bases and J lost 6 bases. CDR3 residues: CASSLPLSGGGDTQYF. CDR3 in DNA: TGTGCCAGCAGCTTACCCTTGTCGGGAGGAGGGGATACGCAGTATTTT.

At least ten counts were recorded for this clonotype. The CDR3, as DNA: TGTGCCAGAGGGACAGACAACTATGGCTACACCTTC. It encodes CARGTDNYGYTF. The chain recombines TRBV2 with TRBJ1-2; 7 bases are a match to TRBD1. The trim removed 9 bases at V and 2 bases at J, leaving 3 bases unmatched. The germline gives CDR1 SNHLY, CDR2 FYNNEI. The CDR3 runs 12 residues.

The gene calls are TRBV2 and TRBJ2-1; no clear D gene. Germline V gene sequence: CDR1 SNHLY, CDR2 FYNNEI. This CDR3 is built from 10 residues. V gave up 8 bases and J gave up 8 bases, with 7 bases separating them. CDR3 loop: CASSNYEQFF. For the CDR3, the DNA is TGTGCCAGCTCTAACTATGAGCAGTTCTTC.

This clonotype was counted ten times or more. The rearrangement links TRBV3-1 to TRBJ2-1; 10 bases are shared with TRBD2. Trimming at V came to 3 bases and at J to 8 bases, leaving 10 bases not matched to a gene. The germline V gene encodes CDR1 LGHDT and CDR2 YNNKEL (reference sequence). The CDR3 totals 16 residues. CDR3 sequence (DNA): TGTGCCAGCAGCCAGGCTAGCGGGAGCCCCTTCGATGAGCAGTTCTTC. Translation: CASSQASGSPFDEQFF.

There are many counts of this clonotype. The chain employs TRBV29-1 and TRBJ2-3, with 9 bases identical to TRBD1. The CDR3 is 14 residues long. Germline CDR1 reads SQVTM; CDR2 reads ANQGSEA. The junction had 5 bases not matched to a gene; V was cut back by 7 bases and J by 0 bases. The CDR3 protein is CSATGGESTDTQYF. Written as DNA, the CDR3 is TGCAGCGCGACAGGGGGAGAAAGCACAGATACGCAGTATTTT.

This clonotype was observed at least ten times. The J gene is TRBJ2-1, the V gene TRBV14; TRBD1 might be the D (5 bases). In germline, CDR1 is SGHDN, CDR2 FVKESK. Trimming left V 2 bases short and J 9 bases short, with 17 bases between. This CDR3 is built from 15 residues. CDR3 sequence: CASSQKRGISGEQFF. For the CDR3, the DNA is TGTGCCAGCAGCCAAAAAAGGGGTATCTCGGGTGAGCAGTTCTTC.

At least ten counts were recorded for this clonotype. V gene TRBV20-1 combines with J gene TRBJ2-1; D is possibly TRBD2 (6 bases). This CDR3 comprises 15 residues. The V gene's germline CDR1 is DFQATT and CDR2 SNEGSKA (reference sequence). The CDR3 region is CSAPITSRVGDEQFF. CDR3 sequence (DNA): TGCAGCGCCCCAATAACTAGCCGGGTGGGCGATGAGCAGTTCTTC.

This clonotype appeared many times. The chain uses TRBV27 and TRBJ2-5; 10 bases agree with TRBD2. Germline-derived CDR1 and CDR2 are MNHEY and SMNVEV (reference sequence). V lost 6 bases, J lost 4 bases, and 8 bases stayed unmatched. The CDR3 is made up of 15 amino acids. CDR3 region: CASSRAGGSGETQYF. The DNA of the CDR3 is TGTGCCAGCAGCAGAGCGGGAGGGTCAGGAGAGACCCAGTACTTC.

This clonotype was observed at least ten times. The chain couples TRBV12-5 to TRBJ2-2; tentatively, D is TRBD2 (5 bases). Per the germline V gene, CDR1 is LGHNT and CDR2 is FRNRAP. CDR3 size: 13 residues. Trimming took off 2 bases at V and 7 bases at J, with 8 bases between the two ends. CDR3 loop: CASGLLGVGELFF. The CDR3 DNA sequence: TGTGCTAGTGGTTTGTTGGGAGTCGGGGAGCTGTTTTTT.

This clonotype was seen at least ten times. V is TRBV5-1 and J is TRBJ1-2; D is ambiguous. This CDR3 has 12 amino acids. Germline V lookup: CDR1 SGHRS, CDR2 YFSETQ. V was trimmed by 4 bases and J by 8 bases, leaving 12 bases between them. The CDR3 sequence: CASSERDSGYTF. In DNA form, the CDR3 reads TGCGCCAGCAGCGAAAGGGATTCCGGCTACACCTTC.

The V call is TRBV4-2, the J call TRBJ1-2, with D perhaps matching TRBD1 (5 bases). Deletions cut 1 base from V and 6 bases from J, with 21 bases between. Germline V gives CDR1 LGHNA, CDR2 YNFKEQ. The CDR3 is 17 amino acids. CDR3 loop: CASSQVGSGRVANGYTF. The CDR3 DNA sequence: TGTGCCAGCAGCCAAGTCGGCTCTGGCAGGGTGGCAAATGGCTACACCTTC.

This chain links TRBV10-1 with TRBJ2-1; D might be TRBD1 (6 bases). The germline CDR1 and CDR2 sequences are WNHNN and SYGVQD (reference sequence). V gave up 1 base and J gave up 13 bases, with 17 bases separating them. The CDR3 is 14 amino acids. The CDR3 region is CASSEYRDSGHQFF. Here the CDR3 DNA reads TGCGCCAGCAGTGAGTACAGGGATTCAGGCCACCAGTTCTTC.

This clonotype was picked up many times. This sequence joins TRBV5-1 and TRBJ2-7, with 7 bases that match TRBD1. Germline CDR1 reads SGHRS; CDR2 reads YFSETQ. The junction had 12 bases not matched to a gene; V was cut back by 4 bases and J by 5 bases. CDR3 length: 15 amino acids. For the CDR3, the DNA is TGCGCCAGCAGCGCCGACAGGGCGGGTTCTAACGAGCAGTACTTC. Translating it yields CASSADRAGSNEQYF.

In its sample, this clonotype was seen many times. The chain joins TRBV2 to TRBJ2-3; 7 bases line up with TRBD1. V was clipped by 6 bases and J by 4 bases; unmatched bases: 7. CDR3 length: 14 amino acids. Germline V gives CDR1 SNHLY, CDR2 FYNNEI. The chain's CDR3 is CASRIRQGSDTQYF. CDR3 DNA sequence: TGTGCCAGCAGGATAAGACAGGGATCAGATACGCAGTATTTT.

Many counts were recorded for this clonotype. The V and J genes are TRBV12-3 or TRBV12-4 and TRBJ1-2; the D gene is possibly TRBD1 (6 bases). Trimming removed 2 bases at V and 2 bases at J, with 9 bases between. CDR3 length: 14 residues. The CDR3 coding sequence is TGTGCCAGCAGTTTAAACAGGGCAAACTATGGCTACACCTTC. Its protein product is CASSLNRANYGYTF.